This T cell receptor (beta chain) is from a study of shared clonotypes between healthy human individuals. Only CD45RO-negative cells positively selected for CCR7 counted as naive CD8 cells, so terminally differentiated effector memory CD45RA+ cells were excluded. Study donors comprised healthy, HIV-negative adults devoid of recent acute infection or vaccination. Broader study findings: Despite large depth, sorted-subset datasets appeared incompletely sequenced. Among a few donors, approximately 5% of naive CD4 clonotypes were found in common.

About this clone: What it recognizes is unknown.

Assay: immunoSEQ multiplex PCR; the TCRdb copy retains only in-frame clones and omits some. The sample carries some 600,000 clones, about 95% recorded once. The TCR comes from a woman under 40 in good health. The sequencing sample was made of naive CD8+ T cells sorted from blood.

Written as DNA, the CDR3 is TGTGCCAGCAGCTCCCACAAGGGTAGGTTCCCCTACGAGCAGTACTTC. Residues: CASSSHKGRFPYEQYF. The chain is built from TRBV7-9 and TRBJ2-7; D is uncertain. The CDR3 length is 16 residues. Deletions cut 4 bases from V and 2 bases from J, with 18 bases between. Germline assignment: CDR1 SEHNR and CDR2 FQNEAQ (reference sequence).